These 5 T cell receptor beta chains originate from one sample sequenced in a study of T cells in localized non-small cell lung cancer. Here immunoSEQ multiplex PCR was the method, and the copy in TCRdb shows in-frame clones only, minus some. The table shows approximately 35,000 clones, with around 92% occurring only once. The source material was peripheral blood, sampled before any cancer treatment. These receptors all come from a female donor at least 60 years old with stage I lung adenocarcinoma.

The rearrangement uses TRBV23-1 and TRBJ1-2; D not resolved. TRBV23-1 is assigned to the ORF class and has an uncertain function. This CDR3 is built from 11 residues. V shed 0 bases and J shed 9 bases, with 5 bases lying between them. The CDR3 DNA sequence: TGCGCCAGCAGTCAATCTGGGAGCTACACCTTC. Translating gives CASSQSGSYTF.

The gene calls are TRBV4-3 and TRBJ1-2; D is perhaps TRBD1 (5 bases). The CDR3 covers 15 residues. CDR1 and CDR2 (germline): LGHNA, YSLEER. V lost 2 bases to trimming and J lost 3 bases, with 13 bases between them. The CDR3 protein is CASSQTGTDYYGYTF. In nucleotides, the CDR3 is TGCGCCAGCAGCCAAACCGGGACGGACTACTATGGCTACACCTTC.

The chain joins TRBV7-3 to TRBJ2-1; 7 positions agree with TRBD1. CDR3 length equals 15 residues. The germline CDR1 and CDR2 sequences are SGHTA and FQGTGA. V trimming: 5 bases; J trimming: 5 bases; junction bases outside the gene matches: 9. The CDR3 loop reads CASSRAGTANNEQFF. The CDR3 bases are TGTGCCAGCAGCCGCGCCGGGACAGCCAACAATGAGCAGTTCTTC.

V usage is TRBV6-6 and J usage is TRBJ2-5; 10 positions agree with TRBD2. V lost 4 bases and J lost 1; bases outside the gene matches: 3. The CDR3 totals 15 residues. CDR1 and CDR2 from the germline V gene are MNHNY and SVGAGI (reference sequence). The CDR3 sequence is CASSFSGGTQETQYF. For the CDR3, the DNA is TGTGCCAGCAGTTTTAGCGGGGGGACCCAAGAGACCCAGTACTTC.

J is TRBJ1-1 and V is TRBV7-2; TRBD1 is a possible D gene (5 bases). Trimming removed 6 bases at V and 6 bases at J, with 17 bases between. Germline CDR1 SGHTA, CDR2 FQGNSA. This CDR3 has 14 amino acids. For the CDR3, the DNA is TGTGCCAGCAGGGGGCCGGAGGTGCGGGCTGAAGCTTTCTTT. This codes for CASRGPEVRAEAFF.